These 13 T cell receptor beta chains came from one sample sequenced in a study of blood T cell repertoires in COVID-19 (dated by TCRdb to about 2020). The library was generated by the immunoSEQ multiplex PCR assay. The source is immuneACCESS, and TCRdb retained only in-frame sequences with V and J called. Part of the clones is not carried over; for the studies checked, unresolved V genes explain less than half of this, and the remainder is unexplained. Recorded for this sample are about 190,000 clones; less than 90% of them occurred a single time. Of the sample, 1.1% is held by the ten largest clones. Sequenced material: peripheral blood. The source of these receptors is a man aged 25 to 45 with acute or convalescent COVID-19.

The rearrangement uses TRBV25-1 and TRBJ2-1; 9 bases fit TRBD2. The J segment lost 9 bases and the V segment lost 7 bases, leaving 7 bases of the junction unmatched. In germline, CDR1 is MGHDK, CDR2 SYGVNS. This CDR3 is 13 amino acids long. Here the CDR3 DNA reads TGTGCCAGCAAAGGGACTAGCCGCAGTGAGCAGTTCTTC. Protein: CASKGTSRSEQFF.

This chain uses TRBV28 with TRBJ1-4; TRBD1 agrees at 7 bases. The CDR3 is 15 amino acids. V gave up 3 bases and J gave up 4 bases; unmatched junction bases: 5. From germline, CDR1 is MDHEN and CDR2 SYDVKM. The CDR3 bases are TGTGCCAGCAGTTTCCAGGACAGGTTTAATGAAAAACTGTTTTTT. The encoded protein is CASSFQDRFNEKLFF.

This clone appeared a single time. The J gene is TRBJ2-1, the V gene TRBV5-1, with 7 bases lining up with TRBD2. CDR3 length: 13 amino acids. Germline V gene lookup returns CDR1 SGHRS and CDR2 YFSETQ. With V trimmed by 5 bases and J by 9 bases, 8 bases remained unmatched. The CDR3: CASSQRDTGEQFF. DNA for the CDR3: TGCGCCAGCAGTCAGCGGGATACAGGTGAGCAGTTCTTC.

The CDR3, as DNA: TGTGCCAGCAGCCAGGGGGGGCGACACACCGGGGAGCTGTTTTTT. This codes for CASSQGGRHTGELFF. This chain uses TRBV3-1 (or the pseudogene TRBV3-2) with TRBJ2-2, with TRBD2 as a possible D gene (7 bases). Germline V gene lookup returns CDR1 LGHDT and CDR2 YNNKEL (reference sequence). V lost 3 bases, J lost 3 bases, and 11 bases lay in between. The CDR3 covers 15 residues.

This sequence joins TRBV10-2 and TRBJ2-1; 7 nucleotides line up with TRBD2. V lost 4 bases to trimming and J lost 9 bases; unmatched junction nucleotides: 12. Germline V gives CDR1 WSHSY, CDR2 SAAADI. The CDR3 has 15 amino acids. The CDR3, as DNA: TGCGCCAGCAGTGTTGCGGGAGAATCTTGGGGTGAGCAGTTCTTC. Translating gives CASSVAGESWGEQFF.

The V gene is TRBV6-5, the J gene TRBJ1-6; D remains unclear. Germline-derived CDR1 and CDR2 are MNHEY and SVGAGI. The CDR3 totals 15 residues. Trimming shortened V by 5 bases and J by 7 bases, and 15 bases separated the two germline ends. The CDR3 DNA follows: TGTGCCAGCAGTAGACCTACGGGATACAATTCACCCCTCCACTTT. Translating it yields CASSRPTGYNSPLHF.

This clone was recorded only once. V usage is TRBV9 and J usage is TRBJ1-6; 9 positions match TRBD1. The CDR3 runs 18 residues. Germline lookup yields CDR1 SGDLS and CDR2 YYNGEE. The J segment lost 0 bases and the V segment lost 6 bases, leaving 10 bases of the junction unmatched. CDR3 protein: CASTAPRDRASYNSPLHF. The CDR3 DNA reads as TGTGCCAGCACCGCGCCACGGGACAGGGCCTCCTATAATTCACCCCTCCACTTT.

J is TRBJ1-2 and V is TRBV7-8; D perhaps matches TRBD1 (6 bases). This CDR3 comprises 16 residues. In germline, CDR1 is SGHVS, CDR2 FQNEAQ. V lost 1 base, J lost 5 bases, and 17 bases lay in between. The CDR3 here is CASSLGTIGQSYGYTF. The CDR3 DNA reads TGTGCCAGCAGCTTAGGTACGATCGGACAGTCGTATGGCTACACCTTC. The whole variable domain, remainder taken from reference TRBV7-8 and TRBJ1-2, is GAGVSQSPRYKVAKRGQDVALRCDPISGHVSLFWYQQALGQGPEFLTYFQNEAQLDKSGLPSDRFFAERPEGSVSTLKIQRTQQEDSAVYLCASSLGTIGQSYGYTFGSGTRLTVV.

The chain recombines TRBV7-8 with TRBJ1-4; unclear D gene. The V gene's germline CDR1 is SGHVS and CDR2 FQNEAQ. Trimming pared 4 bases from V and 5 bases from J, leaving 26 bases between. The CDR3 is made up of 19 amino acids. CDR3 protein: CASSSLLGFVREKNEKLFF. In DNA form, the CDR3 reads TGTGCCAGCAGCTCCTTGTTAGGGTTCGTTCGGGAAAAGAATGAAAAACTGTTTTTT.

This clone was observed a single time. This chain joins TRBV5-4 and TRBJ1-1; possibly TRBD1 for D (5 bases). V was shortened by 0 bases and J by 4 bases, with 7 bases between the two germline ends. CDR3 length equals 13 residues. Per the germline V gene, CDR1 is SGHNT and CDR2 is YYREEE (reference sequence). In DNA form, the CDR3 reads TGTGCCAGCAGCTTGGTCCAGGGCACTGAAGCTTTCTTT. It yields the protein CASSLVQGTEAFF.

This chain uses TRBV5-6 with TRBJ1-2; D gene unclear. The CDR3 runs to 13 residues. The V and J ends lost 0 bases and 0 bases respectively, with 3 bases between them. Germline lookup yields CDR1 SGHDT and CDR2 YYEEEE. CDR3 loop: CASSLAANYGYTF. The CDR3 DNA follows: TGTGCCAGCAGCTTGGCAGCTAACTATGGCTACACCTTC.

The chain uses TRBV28 and TRBJ2-3; D remains ambiguous. Germline V CDR1 and CDR2: MDHEN, SYDVKM. Trimming cost V 5 bases and J 0 bases, with 9 bases left between them. This CDR3 spans 14 amino acids. Here the CDR3 reads CASSLVQSTDTQYF. The CDR3 bases are TGTGCCAGCAGTCTTGTACAGAGCACAGATACGCAGTATTTT. Combining the CDR3 with reference TRBV28 and TRBJ2-3 gives the whole variable domain DVKVTQSSRYLVKRTGEKVFLECVQDMDHENMFWYRQDPGLGLRLIYFSYDVKMKEKGDIPEGYSVSREKKERFSLILESASTNQTSMYLCASSLVQSTDTQYFGPGTRLTVL.

The gene calls are TRBV11-1 and TRBJ2-2, with D perhaps matching TRBD1 (6 bases). Trimming removed 4 bases at V and 4 bases at J, with 16 bases between. Germline V gene lookup returns CDR1 SGHAT and CDR2 FQDESV (reference sequence). This CDR3 contains 16 residues. CDR3 DNA sequence: TGTGCCAGCAGCTCAGGAAACAGGGTTTTCACCGGGGAGCTGTTTTTT. This sequence encodes CASSSGNRVFTGELFF.